The clone carrying this T cell receptor (beta chain) turned up a few times. Its matching antigen is unknown. The gene names given are mouse names. The read ends 1 residue early relative to the CDR3; the germline J gene fills the gap. The V end lost 0 bases, the J end lost 6 bases, and 9 bases lay between the germline ends. The V gene's germline CDR1 is LGHNA and CDR2 YSYQKL. This CDR3 region has 14 residues. This table comes from immunoSEQ multiplex PCR, and its TCRdb copy is limited to in-frame clones, with some not included. There are about 48,000 clones in the sample; approximately 73% occur only once, and 0.7% lies in the top ten. The sample is drawn from a study of tissue T cells after allogeneic stem cell transplantation. Study outcomes and limitations: Alloreactivity or antigen specificity of tissue TCRs was not determined; some clones might be host cells.

The TCR originated in a pool of C57BL/6 mice in good health. The chain is built from TRBV2 and TRBJ2-1, with D perhaps matching TRBD1 (5 bases). Sequenced: sorted cells pooled from one or two spleens. CDR3 sequence: CASSQDPRAAEQFF. CDR3 DNA (partial): TGTGCCAGCAGCCAAGACCCCAGGGCTGCTGAGCAGTTC.